The table lists the clone carrying this TCR beta chain with a few counts. The antigen is unknown. V was pared by 4 bases and J by 0 bases, with 7 bases of the junction left unmatched. Per germline, CDR1 SGHRS and CDR2 YFSETQ. This CDR3 spans 15 amino acids. The record originates from a study of response to subunit inactivated influenza vaccine. Broader study findings: Authors suggested that a seasonal influenza vaccination recruits few new T cells each time.

TCRdb analysed the RT-PCR reads with MiXCR anew, one entry per CDR3 protein. The repertoire holds approximately 500,000 distinct CDR3 sequences, with 13% as singletons. The sequence was collected from a man aged 50-59 years who received an inactivated influenza vaccine. Sequencing was performed on PBMCs from blood, taken about 40 days after vaccination. The chain is built from TRBV5-1 and TRBJ2-7; 7 nucleotides agree with TRBD1. CDR3 DNA sequence: TGCGCCAGCAGCGGACAGGTAGGGTCCTCCTACGAGCAGTACTTC. It codes for CASSGQVGSSYEQYF.